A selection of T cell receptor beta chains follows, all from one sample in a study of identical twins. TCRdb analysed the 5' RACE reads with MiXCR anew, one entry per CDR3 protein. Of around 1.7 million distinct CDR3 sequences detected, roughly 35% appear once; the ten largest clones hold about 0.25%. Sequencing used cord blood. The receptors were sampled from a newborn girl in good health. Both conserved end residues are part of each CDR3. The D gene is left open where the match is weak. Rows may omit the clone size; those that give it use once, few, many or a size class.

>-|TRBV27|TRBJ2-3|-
CASRESGQGPDTQYF
TGTGCCAGCAGGGAATCGGGTCAGGGCCCAGATACGCAGTATTTT
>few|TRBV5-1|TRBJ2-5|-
CASRPGRQETQYF
TGCGCCAGCAGACCAGGTCGTCAAGAGACCCAGTACTTC
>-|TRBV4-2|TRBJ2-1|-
CASSQQDRGPLYNEQFF
TGTGCCAGCAGCCAACAAGATCGGGGACCCCTCTACAATGAGCAGTTCTTC
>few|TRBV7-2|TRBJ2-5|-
CASSPRSVLQETQYF
TGTGCCAGCAGCCCGAGATCGGTTCTCCAAGAGACCCAGTACTTC
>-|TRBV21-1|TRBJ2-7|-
CASSKGGRHRIYEQYF
TGTGCCAGCAGCAAGGGTGGGCGGCATAGAATCTACGAGCAGTACTTC
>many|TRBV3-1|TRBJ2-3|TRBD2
CASSQDRLAGTDTQYF
TGTGCCAGCAGCCAAGATAGGCTAGCGGGCACAGATACGCAGTATTTT
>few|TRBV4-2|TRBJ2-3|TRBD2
CASSYGLAESTDTQYF
TGTGCCAGCAGCTACGGACTAGCGGAGAGCACAGATACGCAGTATTTT
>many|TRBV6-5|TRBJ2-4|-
CASSYSRQGGAKNIQYF
TGTGCCAGCAGTTACTCTAGGCAGGGGGGAGCCAAAAACATTCAGTACTTC
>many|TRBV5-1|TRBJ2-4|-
CASSTGGPAKNIQYF
TGCGCCAGCAGCACAGGAGGTCCAGCCAAAAACATTCAGTACTTC
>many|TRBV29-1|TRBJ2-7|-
CSVEYRYEQYF
TGCAGCGTTGAATATCGGTACGAGCAGTACTTC
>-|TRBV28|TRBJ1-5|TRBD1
CASSQGQGATQPQHF
TGTGCCAGCAGTCAGGGACAGGGGGCGACTCAGCCCCAGCATTTT
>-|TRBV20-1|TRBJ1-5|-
CSGGVSNQPQHF
TGCAGTGGAGGGGTGAGCAATCAGCCCCAGCATTTT
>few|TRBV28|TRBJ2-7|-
CASSFFGSATYEQYF
TGTGCCAGCAGTTTTTTCGGTAGCGCGACCTACGAGCAGTACTTC
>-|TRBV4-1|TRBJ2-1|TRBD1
CGSSQRGPSYNEQFF
TGCGGCAGCAGCCAAAGGGGGCCTAGCTACAATGAGCAGTTCTTC
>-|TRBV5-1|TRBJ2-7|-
CASSRLVSGEQYF
TGCGCCAGCAGCCGGCTCGTTTCGGGCGAGCAGTACTTC
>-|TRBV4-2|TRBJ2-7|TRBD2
CASSQAIAGGTYEQYF
TGTGCCAGCAGCCAAGCAATAGCGGGAGGGACCTACGAGCAGTACTTC
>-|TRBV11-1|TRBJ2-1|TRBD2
CASSLDDILAGAQEQFF
TGTGCCAGCAGCTTAGATGACATACTAGCGGGAGCTCAGGAGCAGTTCTTC
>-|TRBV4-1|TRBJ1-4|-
CASRGVGEKLFF
TGCGCCAGCAGGGGGGTGGGGGAAAAACTGTTTTTT
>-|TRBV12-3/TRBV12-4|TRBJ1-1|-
CASSSTVMNTEAFF
TGTGCCAGCAGTTCGACGGTCATGAACACTGAAGCTTTCTTT
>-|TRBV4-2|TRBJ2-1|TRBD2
CASSRWGLDSYNEQFF
TGTGCCAGCAGCCGGTGGGGACTAGACTCCTACAATGAGCAGTTCTTC
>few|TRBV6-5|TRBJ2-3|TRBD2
CASSYRLAEDTQYF
TGTGCCAGCAGTTACAGACTAGCCGAAGATACGCAGTATTTT
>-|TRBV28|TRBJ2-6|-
CASSLTYSGANVLTF
TGTGCCAGCAGTTTGACGTACTCTGGGGCCAACGTCCTGACTTTC
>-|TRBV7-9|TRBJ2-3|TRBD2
CASRVSGVYTDTQYF
TGTGCCAGCAGGGTTAGCGGGGTTTACACAGATACGCAGTATTTT
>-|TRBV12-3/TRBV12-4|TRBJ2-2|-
CASSRRGAAVGELFF
TGTGCCAGCAGCCGTCGGGGGGCAGCGGTCGGGGAGCTGTTTTTT
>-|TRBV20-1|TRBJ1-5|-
CSARSAGVGQPQHF
TGCAGTGCTAGGAGCGCGGGGGTTGGTCAGCCCCAGCATTTT
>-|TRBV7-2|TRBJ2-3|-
CASSPRLGLGGTQYF
TGTGCCAGCAGCCCGAGGCTGGGCCTTGGGGGTACGCAGTATTTT
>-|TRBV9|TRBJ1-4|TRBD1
CASSVGSGTVNEKLFF
TGTGCCAGCAGCGTAGGGAGCGGGACAGTAAATGAAAAACTGTTTTTT
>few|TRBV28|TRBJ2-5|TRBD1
CASSTRDRGYQETQYF
TGTGCCAGCAGTACCCGGGACAGGGGTTACCAAGAGACCCAGTACTTC
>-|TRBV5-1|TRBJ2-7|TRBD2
CASSLRGLADPYEQYF
TGCGCCAGCAGCTTGCGGGGACTAGCGGACCCTTACGAGCAGTACTTC
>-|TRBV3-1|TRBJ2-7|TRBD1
CASSPEGQPYEQYF
TGTGCCAGCAGCCCCGAGGGACAGCCCTACGAGCAGTACTTC
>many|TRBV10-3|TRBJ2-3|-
CAISESIDTQYF
TGTGCCATCAGTGAGTCAATAGATACGCAGTATTTT
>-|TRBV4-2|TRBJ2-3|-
CVSSQGRDTQYF
TGTGTCAGCAGCCAAGGTCGAGATACGCAGTATTTT
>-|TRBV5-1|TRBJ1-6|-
CASSLAGGRNSPLHF
TGCGCCAGCAGCTTGGCCGGAGGGAGGAATTCACCCCTCCACTTT
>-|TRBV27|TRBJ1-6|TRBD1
CASRRTGERSPLHF
TGTGCCAGCAGACGGACAGGGGAACGTTCACCCCTCCACTTT
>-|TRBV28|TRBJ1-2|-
CASREGGRYGYTF
TGTGCCAGCAGAGAAGGAGGGCGGTATGGCTACACCTTC
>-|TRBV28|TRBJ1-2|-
CASSPTLTNCGYTF
TGTGCCAGCAGTCCGACGTTGACTAACTGTGGCTACACCTTC
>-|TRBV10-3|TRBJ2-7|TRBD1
CAISEGTGIPYEQYF
TGTGCCATCAGTGAAGGGACAGGGATACCTTACGAGCAGTACTTC
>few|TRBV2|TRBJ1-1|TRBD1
CASRPGQGVGRAFF
TGTGCCAGTCGACCGGGACAGGGTGTCGGACGGGCTTTCTTT
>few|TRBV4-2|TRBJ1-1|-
CASSQEGGAGTEAFF
TGTGCCAGCAGCCAAGAGGGGGGGGCCGGCACTGAAGCTTTCTTT
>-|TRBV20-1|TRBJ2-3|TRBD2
CSATVVAGVSDTQYF
TGCAGTGCTACAGTAGTAGCGGGGGTTAGCGATACGCAGTATTTT
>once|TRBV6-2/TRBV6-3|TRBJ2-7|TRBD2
CASSKTSPYNEQYF
TGTGCCAGCAGTAAGACTAGCCCTTACAATGAGCAGTACTTC
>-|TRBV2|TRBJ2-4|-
CASSEGGFQLLAKNIQYF
TGTGCCAGCAGTGAAGGAGGTTTTCAACTTTTAGCCAAAAACATTCAGTACTTC
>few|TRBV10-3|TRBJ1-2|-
CAISESGNGYTF
TGTGCCATCAGTGAGTCGGGAAATGGCTACACCTTC
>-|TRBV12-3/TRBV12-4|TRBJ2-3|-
CASTRTCLDTQYF
TGTGCCAGCACCCGGACTTGCCTAGATACGCAGTATTTT
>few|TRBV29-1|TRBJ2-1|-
CSVGGETQFF
TGCAGCGTTGGGGGGGAGACCCAGTTCTTC
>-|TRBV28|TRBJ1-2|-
CASSLYGTRGDGYTF
TGTGCCAGCAGTTTATACGGGACCCGCGGTGATGGCTACACCTTC